Reported below is one T cell receptor (beta chain). The antigen remains unidentified. At one of its ends the junction is not consistent with the germline gene, which may arise from a read error. Germline V gene lookup returns CDR1 ENHRY and CDR2 SYGVKD. CDR3 size: 15 residues. The data stem from a study of cytomegalovirus exposure and HLA in healthy donors. Overall study findings and caveats: Most TCR sequences were seen very rarely across donors, but some public TCRs occurred in many.

The PCR was carried out with 60 Vbeta primers and 13 Jbeta primers. TCRdb's copy holds only in-frame clones and misses some; the assay was immunoSEQ multiplex PCR. Of 120,000 to 150,000 clones listed, just under 75% are singletons. The receptor was derived from a woman in her late teens or twenties in good health and CMV-seronegative. Sequencing was done on a sample of PBMCs. The J gene is TRBJ2-7, the V gene TRBV10-3; a weak D match, TRBD1 (7 bases). The CDR3 sequence is CASSEVAGGSDEQYF. In DNA, the CDR3 is TGTGCCAGCAGTGAAGTGGCAGGGGGGTCCGACGAGCAGTACTTC.